In this sample, the clone carrying this T cell receptor beta chain turned up many times. What it binds is not known. The data stem from a study of T-cell memory formation after mild COVID-19. Study-wide background: For the most part, TCR clusters were specific to one donor.

V was shortened by 5 bases and J by 1 base, with 7 bases between the two germline ends. The CDR3 extends over 13 amino acids. Germline CDR1 is SGHTA and CDR2 is FQGNSA. Findings of the study overall: Mostly located in CM and EM were contracting CD4+ clones, with contracting CD8+ clones located in EMRA. The pre-infection memory compartment contained some responding clones, suggesting cross-reactive memory joined.

TCRdb independently ran MiXCR on the 5' RACE reads; one entry per CDR3 protein. The data show 340,000 or so distinct CDR3 sequences, under 15% seen once. The sequencing input was PBMCs or a T cell subset sorted from them (not recorded which). This TCR derives from a man aged 18 to 35 who had mild COVID-19 (a few samples of this study predate the infection). Cell type and time point are not known. V and J are TRBV7-2 and TRBJ2-3; D not certain. Here the CDR3 reads CASSPKGTDTQYF. CDR3 nucleotide sequence: TGTGCCAGCAGCCCAAAGGGCACAGATACGCAGTATTTT.